One and the same sample provided the 25 T cell receptor beta chains below, sequenced in a study of monozygotic twins with inflammatory bowel disease. TCRdb re-analyzed the 5' RACE reads; it lists each CDR3 protein once, without DNA. This sample's table has 190,000 or so distinct CDR3 sequences. What was sequenced was blood. The source of these receptors is a human donor with ulcerative colitis or Crohn's disease, or a healthy co-twin of an affected twin (not recorded which).

The V gene is TRBV12-3 or TRBV12-4, the J gene TRBJ2-3; as DNA is missing, the TRBD1 call by TCRdb cannot be tested. This CDR3 region has 15 residues. CDR3 region: CASSLRTGGSDTQYF.

This chain connects TRBV3-1 to TRBJ1-2; the TCRdb D gene call, TRBD1, has no DNA to confirm it. The CDR3 spans 14 residues. CDR1 is LGHDT and CDR2 is YNNKEL in the germline V gene (reference sequence). Here the CDR3 reads CASSQRAGDDGYTF.

This chain connects TRBV5-1 to TRBJ1-1; TCRdb names TRBD1, which stays unverified in the absence of DNA. Germline CDR1 SGHRS, CDR2 YFSETQ. This CDR3 has 16 residues. The CDR3: CASRQSTDREGREAFF.

The chain is built from TRBV24-1 and TRBJ2-5; the D gene TCRdb calls, TRBD2, cannot be checked with no DNA. The CDR3 runs 13 residues. The germline V gene has CDR1 KGHDR and CDR2 SFDVKD. The CDR3 spells CATSSSGQETQYF.

The chain carries TRBV20-1 and TRBJ2-7; the TRBD2 assignment by TCRdb is unverifiable without DNA. Germline V lookup: CDR1 DFQATT, CDR2 SNEGSKA (reference sequence). The CDR3 sequence is 14 residues long. This chain's CDR3 is CSAPTGGATYEQYF.

This chain joins TRBV11-3 and TRBJ1-6; TCRdb outputs TRBD1, but without DNA this stays unchecked. The germline V gene encodes CDR1 SGHNT and CDR2 YENEEA. The CDR3 length is 15 residues. This CDR3 reads CVSSTGQGNNSPLHF.

The rearrangement links TRBV5-1 to TRBJ2-1; TCRdb designates TRBD1, a call that cannot be tested without DNA. The length of the CDR3 is 15 residues. The germline gives CDR1 SGHRS, CDR2 YFSETQ. The CDR3 is CASSFGTGGYNEQFF.

The chain has TRBV7-9 and TRBJ2-4; TCRdb proposes TRBD2, but this gene call is untestable without DNA. CDR3 length equals 17 residues. Germline V gives CDR1 SEHNR, CDR2 FQNEAQ (reference sequence). The CDR3 here is CASSPAGRGIAKNIQYF.

The rearrangement joins TRBV5-4 to TRBJ2-2; lacking DNA, the TRBD1 call made by TCRdb goes unchecked. Germline V gene sequence: CDR1 SGHNT, CDR2 YYREEE (reference sequence). This CDR3 has 15 amino acids. The CDR3 spells CASSLVQGDTGELFF.

The V and J genes are TRBV13 and TRBJ2-5; the TCRdb D gene call, TRBD1, has no DNA to confirm it. This CDR3 contains 14 residues. Germline CDR1 reads PRHDT; CDR2 reads FYEKMQ (reference sequence). This CDR3 reads CASSQRQGREIQYF. Together with reference TRBV13 and TRBJ2-5, the CDR3 gives the full variable domain: AAGVIQSPRHLIKEKRETATLKCYPIPRHDTVYWYQQGPGQDPQFLISFYEKMQSDKGSIPDRFSAQQFSDYHSELNMSSLELGDSALYFCASSQRQGREIQYFGPGTRLLVL.

The rearrangement links TRBV7-2 to TRBJ2-1; lacking DNA, the TRBD1 call made by TCRdb goes unchecked. CDR1 is SGHTA and CDR2 is FQGNSA in the germline V gene. The CDR3 consists of 12 residues. The CDR3: CASSSRRGEQFF. The whole variable domain, remainder taken from reference TRBV7-2 and TRBJ2-1, is GAGVSQSPSNKVTEKGKDVELRCDPISGHTALYWYRQSLGQGLEFLIYFQGNSAPDKSGLPSDRFSAERTGGSVSTLTIQRTQQEDSAVYLCASSSRRGEQFFGPGTRLTVL.

V usage is TRBV12-3 or TRBV12-4 and J usage is TRBJ1-1; the D call of TRBD1 rests on TCRdb alone, since no DNA is present to check it. The CDR3 covers 14 residues. The CDR3 sequence is CASSQVDRVTEAFF.

The chain has TRBV20-1 and TRBJ2-7; absent DNA, TCRdb's TRBD1 call cannot be checked. The germline CDR1 and CDR2 sequences are DFQATT and SNEGSKA (reference sequence). This CDR3 is 13 amino acids long. This chain's CDR3 is CSASRESHYEQYF.

Here the CDR3 reads CASSYSLTVPSPQHF. This chain links TRBV7-8 with TRBJ1-5; TCRdb outputs TRBD1, but without DNA this stays unchecked. Germline loops: CDR1 SGHVS, CDR2 FQNEAQ. The CDR3 totals 15 residues.

The chain recombines TRBV4-2 with TRBJ2-1. Germline V gene sequence: CDR1 LGHNA, CDR2 YNFKEQ. The CDR3 extends over 22 amino acids. The CDR3 sequence is CASSPTATGNIPVIGRYNEQFF.

The chain is built from TRBV18 and TRBJ1-2. The CDR3 is 14 residues long. The germline V gene encodes CDR1 KGHSH and CDR2 LQKENI. The chain's CDR3 is CASSPPGSAYGYTF.

This rearrangement joins TRBV28 to TRBJ2-7; the TCRdb D gene call, TRBD1, has no DNA to confirm it. The CDR3 is 15 residues long. Germline assignment: CDR1 MDHEN and CDR2 SYDVKM. CDR3 sequence: CASSLRSGGAVEQYF.

This chain connects TRBV5-1 to TRBJ2-1; the D gene TCRdb calls, TRBD1, cannot be checked with no DNA. CDR3 size: 13 residues. The germline V gene encodes CDR1 SGHRS and CDR2 YFSETQ. CDR3 amino acids: CASSLTTGGRWLF.

This chain joins TRBV7-7 and TRBJ2-3. Looked up from germline, CDR1 is SSHAT and CDR2 is FNYEAQ (reference sequence). This CDR3 comprises 13 residues. This CDR3 is CASSVGSADTQYF. Variable domain in full (rest from reference TRBV7-7 and TRBJ2-3): GAGVSQSPRYKVTKRGQDVTLRCDPISSHATLYWYQQALGQGPEFLTYFNYEAQPDKSGLPSDRFSAERPEGSISTLTIQRTEQRDSAMYRCASSVGSADTQYFGPGTRLTVL.

The V call is TRBV6-1, the J call TRBJ1-5; the TCRdb call, TRBD1, lacks DNA for checking. Germline V CDR1 and CDR2: MNHNS, SASEGT. The CDR3 has 16 amino acids. CDR3 region: CASSADRGVSNQPQHF.

The chain is built from TRBV4-1 and TRBJ2-3; TCRdb's D call of TRBD1 is untestable without DNA. CDR1 is MGHRA and CDR2 is YSYEKL in the germline V gene. The CDR3 consists of 16 residues. This CDR3 is CASSQEGGGSTDTQYF.

The rearrangement links TRBV3-1 to TRBJ2-3; the TRBD1 assignment by TCRdb is unverifiable without DNA. Germline values: CDR1 LGHDT, CDR2 YNNKEL (reference sequence). This CDR3 has 16 residues. CDR3 residues: CASSQAAGVGTDTQYF.

The V call is TRBV11-2, the J call TRBJ2-3; TCRdb lists TRBD1, though no DNA is available to test this call. This CDR3 region has 16 residues. Germline values: CDR1 SGHAT, CDR2 FQNNGV. The CDR3 loop reads CASSPSRVRGSDTQYF.

This rearrangement joins TRBV24-1 to TRBJ2-2; no DNA is available, so the TRBD1 call from TCRdb remains unchecked. The CDR3 covers 14 residues. Germline assignment: CDR1 KGHDR and CDR2 SFDVKD. CDR3 loop: CATKQAGSTGELFF.

The rearrangement uses TRBV20-1 and TRBJ1-2; absent DNA, TCRdb's TRBD1 call cannot be checked. CDR1 is DFQATT, CDR2 SNEGSKA, per germline (reference sequence). The CDR3 is made up of 15 amino acids. CDR3 residues: CSANDRGQGDYGYTF.